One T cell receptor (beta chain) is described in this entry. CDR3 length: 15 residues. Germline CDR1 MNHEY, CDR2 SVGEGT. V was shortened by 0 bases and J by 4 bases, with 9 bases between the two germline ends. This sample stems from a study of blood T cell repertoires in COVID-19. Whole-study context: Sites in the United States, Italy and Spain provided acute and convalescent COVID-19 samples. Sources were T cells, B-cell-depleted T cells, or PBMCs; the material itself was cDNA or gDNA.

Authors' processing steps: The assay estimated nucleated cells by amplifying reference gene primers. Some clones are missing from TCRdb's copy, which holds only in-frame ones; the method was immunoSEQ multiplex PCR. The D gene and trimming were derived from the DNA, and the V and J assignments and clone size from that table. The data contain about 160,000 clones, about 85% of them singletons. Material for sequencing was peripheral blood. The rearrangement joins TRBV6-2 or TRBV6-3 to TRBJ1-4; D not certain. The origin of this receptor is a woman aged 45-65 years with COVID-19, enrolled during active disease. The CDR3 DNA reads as TGTGCCAGCAGTTACTCGTTCGGGATTAATGAAAAACTGTTTTTT. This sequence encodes CASSYSFGINEKLFF.